Here is one T cell receptor beta chain with its context. The sample is drawn from a study of blood T cell repertoires in COVID-19. V shed 1 base and J 2 bases; nucleotides not matched to a gene: 0. Germline V gene lookup returns CDR1 SGDLS and CDR2 YYNGEE. This CDR3 has 14 residues. Profiling relied on immunoSEQ multiplex PCR, and the TCRdb table lists in-frame clones only, not all of them. Seen here are 200,000 to 300,000 clones, 80% to 90% observed once, and the top ten hold 2.3%. The chain has TRBV9 and TRBJ1-3; 7 positions agree with TRBD1. Sequences were obtained from peripheral blood. This clonotype originated in a woman between 50 and 59 years old with acute or convalescent COVID-19. The CDR3 DNA reads TGTGCCAGCAGCGTACAGGGGGCTGGAAACACCATATATTTT. This codes for CASSVQGAGNTIYF.